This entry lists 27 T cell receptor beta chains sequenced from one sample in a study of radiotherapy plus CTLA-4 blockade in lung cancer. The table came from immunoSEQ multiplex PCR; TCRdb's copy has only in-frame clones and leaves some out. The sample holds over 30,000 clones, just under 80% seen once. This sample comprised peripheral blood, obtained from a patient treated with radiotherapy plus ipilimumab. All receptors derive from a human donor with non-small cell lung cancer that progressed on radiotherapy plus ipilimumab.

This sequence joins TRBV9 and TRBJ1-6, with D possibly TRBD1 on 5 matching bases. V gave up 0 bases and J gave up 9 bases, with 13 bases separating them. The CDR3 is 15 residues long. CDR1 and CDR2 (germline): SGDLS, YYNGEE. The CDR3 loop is CASSVGQGRTSPLHF. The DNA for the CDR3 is TGTGCCAGCAGCGTAGGGCAGGGAAGGACTTCACCCCTCCACTTT.

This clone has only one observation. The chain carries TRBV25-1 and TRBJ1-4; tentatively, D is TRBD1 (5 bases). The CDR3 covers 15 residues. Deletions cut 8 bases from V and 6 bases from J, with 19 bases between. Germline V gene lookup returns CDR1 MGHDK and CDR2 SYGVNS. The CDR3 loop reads CASSSDGGTYEKLFF. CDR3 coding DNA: TGTGCCAGCTCTTCCGACGGCGGGACGTATGAAAAACTGTTTTTT.

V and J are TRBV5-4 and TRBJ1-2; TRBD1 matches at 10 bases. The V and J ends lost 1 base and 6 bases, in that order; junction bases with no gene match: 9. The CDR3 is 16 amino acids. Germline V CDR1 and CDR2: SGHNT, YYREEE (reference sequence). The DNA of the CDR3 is TGTGCCAGCAGCTTGTTCGGTGGACAGGGGGTTAATGGCTACACCTTC. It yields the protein CASSLFGGQGVNGYTF.

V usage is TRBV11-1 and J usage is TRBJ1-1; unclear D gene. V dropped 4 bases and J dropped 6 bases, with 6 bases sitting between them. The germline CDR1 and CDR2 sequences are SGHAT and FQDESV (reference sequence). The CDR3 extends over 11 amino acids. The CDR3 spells CASSWAPEAFF. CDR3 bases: TGTGCCAGCAGCTGGGCACCTGAAGCTTTCTTT.

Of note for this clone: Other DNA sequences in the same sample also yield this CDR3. As DNA, the CDR3 is TGTGCCAGTAGACCACAGGGGGTGGGCTACGAGCAGTACTTC. Translated: CASRPQGVGYEQYF. V is TRBV2 and J is TRBJ2-7; 8 bases fit TRBD1. This CDR3 spans 14 amino acids. V trimming: 9 bases; J trimming: 3 bases; junction bases outside the gene matches: 10. CDR1 and CDR2 (germline): SNHLY, FYNNEI.

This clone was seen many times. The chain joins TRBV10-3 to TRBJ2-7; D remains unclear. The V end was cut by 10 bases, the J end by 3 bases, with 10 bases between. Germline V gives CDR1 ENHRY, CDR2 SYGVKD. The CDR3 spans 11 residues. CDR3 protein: CATRQIYEQYF. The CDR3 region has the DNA TGTGCCACCAGACAAATCTACGAGCAGTACTTC.

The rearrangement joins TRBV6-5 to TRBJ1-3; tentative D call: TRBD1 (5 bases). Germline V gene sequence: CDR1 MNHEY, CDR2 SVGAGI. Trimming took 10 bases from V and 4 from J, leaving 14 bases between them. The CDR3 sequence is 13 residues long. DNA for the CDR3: TGTGCCACCGGAGGGGCAGTCGGAAACACCATATATTTT. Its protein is CATGGAVGNTIYF.

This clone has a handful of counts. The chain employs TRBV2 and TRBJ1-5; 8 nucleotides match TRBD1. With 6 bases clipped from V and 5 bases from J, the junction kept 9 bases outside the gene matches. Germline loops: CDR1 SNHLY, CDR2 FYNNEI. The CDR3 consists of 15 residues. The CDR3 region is CASSIGQGGDQPQHF. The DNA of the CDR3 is TGTGCCAGCAGCATCGGACAGGGTGGCGATCAGCCCCAGCATTTT.

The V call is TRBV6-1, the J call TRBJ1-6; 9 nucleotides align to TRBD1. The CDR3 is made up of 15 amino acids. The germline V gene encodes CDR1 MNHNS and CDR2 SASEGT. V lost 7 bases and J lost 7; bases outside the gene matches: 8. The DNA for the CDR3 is TGTGCCAGCAACCCGGGACAGGGCATGAATTCACCCCTCCACTTT. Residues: CASNPGQGMNSPLHF.

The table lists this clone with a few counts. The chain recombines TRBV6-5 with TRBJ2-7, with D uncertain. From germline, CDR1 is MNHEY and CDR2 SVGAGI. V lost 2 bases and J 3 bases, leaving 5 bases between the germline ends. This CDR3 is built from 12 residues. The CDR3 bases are TGTGCCAGCAGTTACAACAACTACGAGCAGTACTTC. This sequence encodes CASSYNNYEQYF.

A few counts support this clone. The CDR3 loop reads CASRGDSLPETQYF. Here the CDR3 DNA reads TGTGCCAGCAGGGGTGACTCCCTTCCGGAGACCCAGTACTTC. The chain couples TRBV6-5 to TRBJ2-5, with unresolved D. V was pared by 6 bases and J by 5 bases, with 16 bases between. The CDR3 has 14 amino acids. Germline V lookup: CDR1 MNHEY, CDR2 SVGAGI.

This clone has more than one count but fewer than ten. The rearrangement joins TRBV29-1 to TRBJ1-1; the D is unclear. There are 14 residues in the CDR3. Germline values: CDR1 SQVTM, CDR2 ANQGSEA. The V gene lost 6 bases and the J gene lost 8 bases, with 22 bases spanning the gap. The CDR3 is CSVEPDPPFSEAFF. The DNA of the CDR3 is TGCAGCGTGGAGCCTGACCCCCCGTTTAGCGAAGCTTTCTTT.

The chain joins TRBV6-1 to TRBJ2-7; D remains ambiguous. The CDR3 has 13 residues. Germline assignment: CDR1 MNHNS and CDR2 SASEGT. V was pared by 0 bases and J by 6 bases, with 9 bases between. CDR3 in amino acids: CASSEALRIEQYF. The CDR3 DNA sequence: TGTGCCAGCAGTGAAGCGCTGAGGATCGAGCAGTACTTC.

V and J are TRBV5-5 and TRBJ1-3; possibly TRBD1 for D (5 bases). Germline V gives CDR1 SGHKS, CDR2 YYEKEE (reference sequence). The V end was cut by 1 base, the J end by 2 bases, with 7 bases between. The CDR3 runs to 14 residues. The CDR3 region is CASSLMTAGNTIYF. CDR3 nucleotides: TGTGCCAGCAGCTTGATGACAGCTGGAAACACCATATATTTT.

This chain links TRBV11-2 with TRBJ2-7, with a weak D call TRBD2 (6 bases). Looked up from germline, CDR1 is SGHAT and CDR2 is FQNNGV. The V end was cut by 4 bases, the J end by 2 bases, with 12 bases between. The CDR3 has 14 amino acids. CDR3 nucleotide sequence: TGTGCCAGCAGCTCTGGCGGAGGGACCTACGAGCAGTACTTC. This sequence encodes CASSSGGGTYEQYF.

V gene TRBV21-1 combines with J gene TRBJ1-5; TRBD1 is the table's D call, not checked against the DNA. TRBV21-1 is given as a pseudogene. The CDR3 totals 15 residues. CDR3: CASKDRENSNQPQHF. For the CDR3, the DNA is TGTGCCAGCAAGGACAGGGAAAATAGCAATCAGCCCCAGCATTTT.

CDR3 sequence (DNA): TGCGCCAGCAGCTTTGTAGGGGGGGATGGCTACACCTTC. Protein sequence: CASSFVGGDGYTF. The chain is built from TRBV5-1 and TRBJ1-2; D is perhaps TRBD1 (6 bases). Germline lookup yields CDR1 SGHRS and CDR2 YFSETQ. This CDR3 region has 13 residues. V shed 2 bases and J shed 6 bases, with 11 bases lying between them. Complete variable domain (other parts from reference TRBV5-1 and TRBJ1-2): KAGVTQTPRYLIKTRGQQVTLSCSPISGHRSVSWYQQTPGQGLQFLFEYFSETQRNKGNFPGRFSGRQFSNSRSEMNVSTLELGDSALYLCASSFVGGDGYTFGSGTRLTVV.

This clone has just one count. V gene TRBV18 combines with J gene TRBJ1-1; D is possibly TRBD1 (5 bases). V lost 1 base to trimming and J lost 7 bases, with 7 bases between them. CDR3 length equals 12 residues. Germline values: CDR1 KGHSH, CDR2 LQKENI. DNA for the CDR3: TGTGCCAGCTCACCACAGACAGATGAAGCTTTCTTT. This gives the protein CASSPQTDEAFF.

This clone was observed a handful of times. The CDR3 DNA follows: TGCGCCAGCAGCCAGACCAGACAGGGTCACCAGCCCCAGCATTTT. This sequence encodes CASSQTRQGHQPQHF. The chain joins TRBV4-1 to TRBJ1-5; 7 nucleotides line up with TRBD1. Germline V gene lookup returns CDR1 MGHRA and CDR2 YSYEKL. The CDR3 sequence is 15 residues long. Germline trimming cut 3 bases from V and 7 bases from J; bases unmatched to any gene: 9.

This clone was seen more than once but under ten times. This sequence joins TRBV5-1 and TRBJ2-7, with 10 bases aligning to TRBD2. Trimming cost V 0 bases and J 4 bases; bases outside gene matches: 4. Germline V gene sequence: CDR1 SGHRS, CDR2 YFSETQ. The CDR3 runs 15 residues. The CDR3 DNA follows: TGCGCCAGCAGCTTGGGAGCTAGCGGGGGTTACGAGCAGTACTTC. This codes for CASSLGASGGYEQYF.

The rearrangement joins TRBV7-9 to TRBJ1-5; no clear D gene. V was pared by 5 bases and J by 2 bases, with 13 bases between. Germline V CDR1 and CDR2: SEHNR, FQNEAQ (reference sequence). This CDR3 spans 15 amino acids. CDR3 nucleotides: TGTGCCAGCAGCCCCGACAAACCGGGCAATCAGCCCCAGCATTTT. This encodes CASSPDKPGNQPQHF. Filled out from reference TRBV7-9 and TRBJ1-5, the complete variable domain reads DTGVSQNPRHKITKRGQNVTFRCDPISEHNRLYWYRQTLGQGPEFLTYFQNEAQLEKSRLLSDRFSAERPKGSFSTLEIQRTEQGDSAMYLCASSPDKPGNQPQHFGDGTRLSIL.

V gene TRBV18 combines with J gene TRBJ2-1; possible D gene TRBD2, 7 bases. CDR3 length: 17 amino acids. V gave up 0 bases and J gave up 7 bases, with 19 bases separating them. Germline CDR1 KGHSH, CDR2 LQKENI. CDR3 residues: CASSPPLAGALRNEQFF. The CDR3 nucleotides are TGTGCCAGCTCACCACCTCTCGCGGGGGCTCTTCGGAATGAGCAGTTCTTC.

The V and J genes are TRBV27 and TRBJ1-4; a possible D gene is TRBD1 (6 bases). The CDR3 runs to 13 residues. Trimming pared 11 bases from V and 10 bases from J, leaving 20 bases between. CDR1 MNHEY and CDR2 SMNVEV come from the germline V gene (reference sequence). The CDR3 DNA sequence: TGTGCCTCCTCCGGGACACAAGGAGGAAAACTGTTTTTT. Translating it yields CASSGTQGGKLFF.

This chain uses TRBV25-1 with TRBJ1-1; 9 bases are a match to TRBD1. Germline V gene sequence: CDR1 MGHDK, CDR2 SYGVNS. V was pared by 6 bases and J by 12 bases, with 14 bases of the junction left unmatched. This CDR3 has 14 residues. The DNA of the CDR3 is TGTGCCAGCAGAACCTCACAGGGGGCCCTCCCCCCTTTCTTT. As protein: CASRTSQGALPPFF.

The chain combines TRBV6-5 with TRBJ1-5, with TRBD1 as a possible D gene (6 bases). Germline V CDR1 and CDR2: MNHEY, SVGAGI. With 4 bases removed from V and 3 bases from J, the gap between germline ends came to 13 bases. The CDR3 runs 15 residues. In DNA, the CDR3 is TGTGCCAGCAGTTTTGGACAGAAGAACAATCAGCCCCAGCATTTT. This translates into CASSFGQKNNQPQHF.

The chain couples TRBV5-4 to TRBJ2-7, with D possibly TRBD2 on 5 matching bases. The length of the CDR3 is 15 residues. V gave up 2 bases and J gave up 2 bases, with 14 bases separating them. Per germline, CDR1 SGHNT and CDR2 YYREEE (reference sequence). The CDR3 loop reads CASSLKGAKTYEQYF. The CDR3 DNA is TGTGCCAGCAGCTTAAAGGGAGCGAAAACCTACGAGCAGTACTTC.

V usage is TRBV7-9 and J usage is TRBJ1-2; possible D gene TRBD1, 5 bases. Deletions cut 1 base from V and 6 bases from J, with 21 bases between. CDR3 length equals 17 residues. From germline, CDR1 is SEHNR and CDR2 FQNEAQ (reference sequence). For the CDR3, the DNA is TGTGCCAGCAGCTTAGGGCCAGGAGGGGACTACGCAGATGGCTACACCTTC. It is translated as CASSLGPGGDYADGYTF.